This TCR beta chain derives from a study of blood T cell repertoires in COVID-19. Turning to the study itself: Acute-phase and convalescent COVID-19 samples originated in the United States, Italy and Spain. Nucleic acid was either cDNA or gDNA, and it came from T cells, B-cell-depleted T cells, or PBMCs.

Data came from immunoSEQ multiplex PCR; TCRdb stores just in-frame clones and leaves some out. The table records nearly 30,000 clones, 90% of them present only once. The germline V gene encodes CDR1 SEHNR and CDR2 FQNEAQ (reference sequence). The V gene end was trimmed by 4 bases and the J gene end by 4 bases; junction bases not matched to a gene: 5. The CDR3 consists of 15 residues. Sequenced sample: peripheral blood. V usage is TRBV7-9 and J usage is TRBJ1-1; 11 nucleotides agree with TRBD1. This TCR was recovered from a man between 70 and 80 years old with active or convalescent COVID-19. The CDR3 region has the DNA TGTGCCAGCAGCTCGGGACAGGGGGACAGCACTGAAGCTTTCTTT. Its translation is CASSSGQGDSTEAFF.